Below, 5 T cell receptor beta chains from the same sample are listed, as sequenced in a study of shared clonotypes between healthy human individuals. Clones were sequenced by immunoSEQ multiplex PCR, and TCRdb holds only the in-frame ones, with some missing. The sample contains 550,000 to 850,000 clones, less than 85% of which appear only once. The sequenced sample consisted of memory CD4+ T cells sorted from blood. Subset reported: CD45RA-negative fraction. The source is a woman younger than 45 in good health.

CDR3 DNA: TGTGCCAGTGCCCAAACGGGAGGCCCCGGGGAGCTGTTTTTT. The encoded protein is CASAQTGGPGELFF. The chain couples TRBV19 to TRBJ2-2, with 7 positions matching TRBD2. Trimming removed 8 bases from V and 6 bases from J; junction bases left unmatched: 9. The CDR3 loop spans 14 amino acids. The germline CDR1 and CDR2 sequences are LNHDA and SQIVND (reference sequence).

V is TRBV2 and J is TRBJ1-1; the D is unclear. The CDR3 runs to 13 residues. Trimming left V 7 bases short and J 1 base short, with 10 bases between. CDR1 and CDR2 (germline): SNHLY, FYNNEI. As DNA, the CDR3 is TGTGCCAGCACTCGACCGGGGAACACTGAAGCTTTCTTT. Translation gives CASTRPGNTEAFF.

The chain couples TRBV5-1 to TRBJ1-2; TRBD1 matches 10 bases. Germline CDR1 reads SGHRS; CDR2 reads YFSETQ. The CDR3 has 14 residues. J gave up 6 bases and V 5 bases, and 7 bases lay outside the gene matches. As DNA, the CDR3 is TGCGCCAGCAGTCTAGTCGGGACAGGGGATGGCTACACCTTC. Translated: CASSLVGTGDGYTF.

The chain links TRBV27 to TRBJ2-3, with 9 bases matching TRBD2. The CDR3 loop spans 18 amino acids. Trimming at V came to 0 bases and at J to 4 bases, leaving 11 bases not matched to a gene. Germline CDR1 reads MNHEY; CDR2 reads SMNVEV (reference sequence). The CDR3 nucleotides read TGTGCCAGCAGTTTATCCCAGCGGGAGGCCGTCGGGGCAGATACGCAGTATTTT. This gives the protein CASSLSQREAVGADTQYF.

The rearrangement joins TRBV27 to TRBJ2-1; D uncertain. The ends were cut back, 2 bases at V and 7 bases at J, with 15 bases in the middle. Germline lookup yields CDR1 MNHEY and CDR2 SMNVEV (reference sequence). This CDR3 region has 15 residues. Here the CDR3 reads CASSLGSVSTNEQFF. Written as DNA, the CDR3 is TGTGCCAGCAGTTTAGGCTCGGTGTCGACGAATGAGCAGTTCTTC.